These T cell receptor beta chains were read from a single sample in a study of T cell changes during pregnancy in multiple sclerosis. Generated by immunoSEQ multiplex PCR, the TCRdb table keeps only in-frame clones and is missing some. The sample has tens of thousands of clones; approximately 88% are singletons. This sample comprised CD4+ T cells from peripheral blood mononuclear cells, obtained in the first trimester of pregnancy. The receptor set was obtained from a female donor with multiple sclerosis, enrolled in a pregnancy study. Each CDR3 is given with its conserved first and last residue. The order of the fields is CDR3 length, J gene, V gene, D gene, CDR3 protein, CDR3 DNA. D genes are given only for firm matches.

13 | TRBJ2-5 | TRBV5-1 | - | CASSPGLQETQYF | TGCGCCAGCAGCCCGGGACTTCAAGAGACCCAGTACTTC
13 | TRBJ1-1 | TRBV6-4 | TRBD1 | CASSKTGYTEAFF | TGTGCCAGCAGCAAGACAGGGTATACTGAAGCTTTCTTT
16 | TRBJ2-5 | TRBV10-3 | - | CAISGVGLSNRETQYF | TGTGCCATCAGTGGGGTCGGACTATCAAACCGAGAGACCCAGTACTTC
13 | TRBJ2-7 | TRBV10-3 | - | CAISERESGEQYF | TGTGCCATCAGTGAGCGGGAGTCGGGGGAGCAGTACTTC
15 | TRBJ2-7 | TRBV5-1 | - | CASSLGPSAVYEQYF | TGCGCCAGCAGCTTGGGCCCTAGCGCTGTCTACGAGCAGTACTTC
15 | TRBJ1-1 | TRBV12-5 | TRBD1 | CASGLDPSQGPEAFF | TGTGCTAGTGGTTTGGACCCGTCACAGGGGCCTGAAGCTTTCTTT
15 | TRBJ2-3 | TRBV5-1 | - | CASSLVRGFGDTQYF | TGCGCCAGCAGCTTGGTACGGGGATTTGGAGATACGCAGTATTTT
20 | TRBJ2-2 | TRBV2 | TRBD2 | CASSEALGGLAGGMDGELFF | TGTGCCAGCAGTGAAGCACTGGGAGGACTAGCGGGAGGGATGGACGGGGAGCTGTTTTTT
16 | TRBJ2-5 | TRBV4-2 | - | CASSQVSSGTGETQYF | TGTGCCAGCAGCCAAGTGAGTTCCGGTACTGGAGAGACCCAGTACTTC
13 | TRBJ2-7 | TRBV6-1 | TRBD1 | CASRSGTGWEQYF | TGTGCCAGCAGATCCGGGACAGGTTGGGAGCAGTACTTC
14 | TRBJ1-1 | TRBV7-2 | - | CASSGQSLNTEAFF | TGTGCCAGCAGCGGGCAGTCATTGAACACTGAAGCTTTCTTT
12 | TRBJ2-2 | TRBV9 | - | CASSGAFGELFF | TGTGCCAGCAGCGGAGCGTTCGGGGAGCTGTTTTTT
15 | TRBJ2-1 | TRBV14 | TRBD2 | CASSRGGGAYNEQFF | TGTGCCAGCAGCCGGGGCGGGGGGGCCTACAATGAGCAGTTCTTC
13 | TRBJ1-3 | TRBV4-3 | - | CASSQVAGNTIYF | TGCGCCAGCAGCCAAGTCGCTGGAAACACCATATATTTT